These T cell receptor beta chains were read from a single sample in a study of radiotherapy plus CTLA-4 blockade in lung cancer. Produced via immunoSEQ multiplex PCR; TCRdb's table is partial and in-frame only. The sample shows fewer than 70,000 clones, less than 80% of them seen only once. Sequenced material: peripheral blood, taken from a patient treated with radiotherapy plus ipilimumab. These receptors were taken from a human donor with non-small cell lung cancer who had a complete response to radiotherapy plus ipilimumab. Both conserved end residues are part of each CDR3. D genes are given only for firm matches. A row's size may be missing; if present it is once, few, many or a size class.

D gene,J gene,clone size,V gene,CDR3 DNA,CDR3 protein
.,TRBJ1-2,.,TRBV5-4,TGTGCCAGCAGCTTTGTGAAAGATAACTATGGCTACACCTTC,CASSFVKDNYGYTF
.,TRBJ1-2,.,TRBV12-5,TGTGCTAGTGGTTCTCGGTTGGGGCAGGGTAGGATCTATGGCTACACCTTC,CASGSRLGQGRIYGYTF
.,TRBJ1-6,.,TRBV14,TGTGCCAGCAGTCAACTACGGGTGAATTCACCCCTCCACTTT,CASSQLRVNSPLHF
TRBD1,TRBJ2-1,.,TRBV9,TGTGCCAGCAGCAATCCGGGACAGCTTTACAATGAGCAGTTCTTC,CASSNPGQLYNEQFF
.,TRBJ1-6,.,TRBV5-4,TGTGCCAGCAGCTTACCGGGACGGGAAAATTCACCCCTCCACTTT,CASSLPGRENSPLHF
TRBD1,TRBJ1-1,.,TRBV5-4,TGTGCCAGCAGCTTGGACAGGGGGCCTGAAGCTTTCTTT,CASSLDRGPEAFF
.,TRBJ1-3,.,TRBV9,TGTGCCAGCAGCGTAGAAATCTCTGGAAACACCATATATTTT,CASSVEISGNTIYF
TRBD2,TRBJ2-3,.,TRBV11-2,TGTGCCAGCAGCTTAGGGGGGACTAGCGGGAACACAGATACGCAGTATTTT,CASSLGGTSGNTDTQYF
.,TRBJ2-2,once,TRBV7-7,TGTGCTAGCAGGAGTGTTAGCGAGAACACCGGGGAGCTGTTTTTT,CASRSVSENTGELFF
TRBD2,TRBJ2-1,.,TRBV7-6,TGTGCCAGCAGCTTAGGAGTCCTAGCGGGAGTCAGGAATGAGCAGTTCTTC,CASSLGVLAGVRNEQFF
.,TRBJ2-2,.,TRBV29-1,TGCAGCGTCGGAGGGGCGACCGGGGAGCTGTTTTTT,CSVGGATGELFF
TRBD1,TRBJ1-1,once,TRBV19,TGTGCCAGTAGTTCTGGGACAGGACCGAACACTGAAGCTTTCTTT,CASSSGTGPNTEAFF
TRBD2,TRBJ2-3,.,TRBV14,TGTGCCAGCAGCCAAGATTGGGTTCCTAGCGGGAGGGTAGATACGCAGTATTTT,CASSQDWVPSGRVDTQYF
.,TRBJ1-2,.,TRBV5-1,TGCGCCAGCAGCTTGGGCCCTGACGAGTCCTATGGCTACACCTTC,CASSLGPDESYGYTF
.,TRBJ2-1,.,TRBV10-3,TGTGCCATCAGTGAGTCCGGACAGCTACCAAATGAGCAGTTCTTC,CAISESGQLPNEQFF
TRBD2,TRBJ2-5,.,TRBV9,TGTGCCAGCAGCGTAGCGGGCGGGGGGGCCCAAGAGACCCAGTACTTC,CASSVAGGGAQETQYF
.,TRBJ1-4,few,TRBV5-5,TGTGCCAGCAGCTTAGAAGGTACAGCTAATGAAAAACTGTTTTTT,CASSLEGTANEKLFF
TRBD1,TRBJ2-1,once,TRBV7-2,TGTGCCAGCAGCGTCCGGGACAGGGTTTACGATGAGCAGTTCTTC,CASSVRDRVYDEQFF
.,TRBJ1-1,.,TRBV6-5,TGTGCCAGCAGTTACTCGTCGAACACTGAAGCTTTCTTT,CASSYSSNTEAFF
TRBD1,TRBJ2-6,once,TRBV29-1,TGCAGCGTTGAAGGGACAGGGGGTAATGGGGCCAACGTCCTGACTTTC,CSVEGTGGNGANVLTF
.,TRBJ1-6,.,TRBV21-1,TGTGCCAGCAGCACCTCGAAAGATAATTCACCCCTCCACTTT,CASSTSKDNSPLHF
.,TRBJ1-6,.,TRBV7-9,TGTGCCAGCAGCTCAGATGTCTCGGACCTCTATTCACCCCTCCACTTT,CASSSDVSDLYSPLHF
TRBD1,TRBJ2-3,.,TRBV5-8,TGTGCCAGCAGCTTGAGTAGCAGGGGGCGGGCAGATACGCAGTATTTT,CASSLSSRGRADTQYF
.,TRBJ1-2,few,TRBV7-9,TGTGCCAGCAGCTCAGATGCCTCCGGTGGCTACACCTTC,CASSSDASGGYTF
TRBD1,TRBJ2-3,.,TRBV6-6,TGTGCCAGCAGTTACTTCCGGGACAGCGCCACAGATACGCAGTATTTT,CASSYFRDSATDTQYF
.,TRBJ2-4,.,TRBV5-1,TGCGCCAGCAGCTTGGATCCGGGGCCGGGAAACATTCAGTACTTC,CASSLDPGPGNIQYF
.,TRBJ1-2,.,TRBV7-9,TGTGCCAGCAGCTTAGTTAGACAGGAAGCTAACTATGGCTACACCTTC,CASSLVRQEANYGYTF
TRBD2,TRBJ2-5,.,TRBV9,TGTGCCAGCAGCGTAGTTGAGGGAGGGCCCTGGGAGACCCAGTACTTC,CASSVVEGGPWETQYF
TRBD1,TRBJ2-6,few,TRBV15,TGTGCCACCAGCTGGGACAGGGGGCCTGGGGCCAACGTCCTGACTTTC,CATSWDRGPGANVLTF
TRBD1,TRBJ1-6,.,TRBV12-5,TGTGCTAGTGGTACGACAGGGGGCTTACCCCTCCACTTT,CASGTTGGLPLHF
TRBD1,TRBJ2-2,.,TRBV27,TGTGCCAGCAGTGGGTACAGGGGGACCGGGGAGCTGTTTTTT,CASSGYRGTGELFF
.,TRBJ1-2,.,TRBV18,TGTGCCAGCTCACCTACCACAGGGAACTATGGCTACACCTTC,CASSPTTGNYGYTF
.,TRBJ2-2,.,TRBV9,TGTGCCAGCAGCCCCTCTCCGGGGGAGACCGGGGAGCTGTTTTTT,CASSPSPGETGELFF
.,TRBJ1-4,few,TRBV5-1,TGCGCCAGCAGCTTCCAGGGCGGGTATAATGAAAAACTGTTTTTT,CASSFQGGYNEKLFF
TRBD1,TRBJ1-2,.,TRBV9,TGTGCCAGCAGCGAAGACAGGGGCGACTATGGCTACACCTTC,CASSEDRGDYGYTF
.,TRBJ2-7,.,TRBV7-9,TGTGCCAGCAGCCCCAGGACAGCCTACGAGCAGTACTTC,CASSPRTAYEQYF
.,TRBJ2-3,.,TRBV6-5,TGTGCCAGCAGTTACTCGGGGGCAGGAGCCGAGGGGAAGTATTTT,CASSYSGAGAEGKYF
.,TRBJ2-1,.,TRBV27,TGTGCCAGCAGTTTATCTAGCCGGTACAATGAGCAGTTCTTC,CASSLSSRYNEQFF
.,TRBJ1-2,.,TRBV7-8,TGTGCCAGCAGCTCACGCCGGGACCAAGGAGGCTACACCTTC,CASSSRRDQGGYTF
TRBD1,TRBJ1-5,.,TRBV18,TGTGCCAGCTCCCTCAATCTCGGGACAGGGGGGGATCAGCCCCAGCATTTT,CASSLNLGTGGDQPQHF
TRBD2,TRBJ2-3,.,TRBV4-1,TGCGCCAGCAGCCAAGGCTTATACAGCGGGAGGGTCCTCGGAGATACGCAGTATTTT,CASSQGLYSGRVLGDTQYF
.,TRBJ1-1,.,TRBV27,TGTGCCAGCAAGCATATCGGGACACTAATGAACACTGAAGCTTTCTTT,CASKHIGTLMNTEAFF
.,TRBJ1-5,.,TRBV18,TGTGCCAGCTCACCACAGGGGGGGAATCAGCCCCAGCATTTT,CASSPQGGNQPQHF
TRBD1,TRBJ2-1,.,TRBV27,TGTGCCAGCAGTTCACAGGGGAGTGAGCAGTTCTTC,CASSSQGSEQFF
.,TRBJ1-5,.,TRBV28,TGTGCCAGCCGTTTAGGAGGGGCAACTCGGGCCCAGCATTTT,CASRLGGATRAQHF
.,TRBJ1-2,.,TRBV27,TGTGCCAGCAGTTCGGGACTTGCCTATGGCTACACCTTC,CASSSGLAYGYTF
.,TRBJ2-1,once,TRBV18,TGTGCCAGCTCATTGGACCGGCTAAATTACAATGAGCAGTTCTTC,CASSLDRLNYNEQFF
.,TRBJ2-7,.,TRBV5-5,TGTGCCAGCAGCTTGGGAAGAGGGCTACGGAGCTCCTACGAGCAGTACTTC,CASSLGRGLRSSYEQYF
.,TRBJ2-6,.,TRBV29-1,TGCAGCGCTCATTACTCTGGGGCCAACGTCCTGACTTTC,CSAHYSGANVLTF